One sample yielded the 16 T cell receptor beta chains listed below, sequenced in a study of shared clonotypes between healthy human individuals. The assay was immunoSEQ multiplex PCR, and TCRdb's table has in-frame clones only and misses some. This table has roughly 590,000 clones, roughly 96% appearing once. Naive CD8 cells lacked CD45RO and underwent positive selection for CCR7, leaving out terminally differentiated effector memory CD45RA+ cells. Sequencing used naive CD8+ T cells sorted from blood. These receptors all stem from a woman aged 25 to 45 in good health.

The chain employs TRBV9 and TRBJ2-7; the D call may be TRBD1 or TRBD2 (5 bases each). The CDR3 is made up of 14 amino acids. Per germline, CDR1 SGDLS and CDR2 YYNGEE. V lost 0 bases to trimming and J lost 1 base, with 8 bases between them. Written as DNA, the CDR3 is TGTGCCAGCAGCGTAGCTTGGGGGTCCTACGAGCAGTACTTC. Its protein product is CASSVAWGSYEQYF.

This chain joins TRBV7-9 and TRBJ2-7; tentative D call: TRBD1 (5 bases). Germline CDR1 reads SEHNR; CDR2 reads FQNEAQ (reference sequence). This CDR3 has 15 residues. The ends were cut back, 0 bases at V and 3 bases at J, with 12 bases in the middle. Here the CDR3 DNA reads TGTGCCAGCAGCTTAGCGCAGGGCCGGATCTACGAGCAGTACTTC. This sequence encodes CASSLAQGRIYEQYF.

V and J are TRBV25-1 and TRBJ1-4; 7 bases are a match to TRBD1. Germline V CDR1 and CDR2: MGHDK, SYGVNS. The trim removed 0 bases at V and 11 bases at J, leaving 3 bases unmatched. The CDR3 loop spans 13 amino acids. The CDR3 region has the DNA TGTGCCAGCAGTGAATACCAGACAGGGAAACTGTTTTTT. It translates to CASSEYQTGKLFF.

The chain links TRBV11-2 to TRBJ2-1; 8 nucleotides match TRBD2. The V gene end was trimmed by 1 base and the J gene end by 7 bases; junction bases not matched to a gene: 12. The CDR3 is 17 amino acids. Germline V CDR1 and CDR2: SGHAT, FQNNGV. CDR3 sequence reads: CASSLGAGLALGNEQFF. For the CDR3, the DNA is TGTGCCAGCAGCTTAGGGGCAGGACTAGCACTAGGTAATGAGCAGTTCTTC.

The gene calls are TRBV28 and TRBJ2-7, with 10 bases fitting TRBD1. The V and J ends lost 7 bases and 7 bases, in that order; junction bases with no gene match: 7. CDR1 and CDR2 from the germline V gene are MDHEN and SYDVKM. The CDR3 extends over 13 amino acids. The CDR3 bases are TGTGCCAGCACACGACAGGGGGCTAAGGAGCAGTACTTC. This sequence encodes CASTRQGAKEQYF.

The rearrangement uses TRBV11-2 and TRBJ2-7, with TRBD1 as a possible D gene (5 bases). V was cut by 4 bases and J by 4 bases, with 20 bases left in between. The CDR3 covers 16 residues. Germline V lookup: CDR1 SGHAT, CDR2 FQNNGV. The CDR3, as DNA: TGTGCCAGCAGCTCCGAAGAAGGGGTTATTTTTTACGAGCAGTACTTC. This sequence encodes CASSSEEGVIFYEQYF. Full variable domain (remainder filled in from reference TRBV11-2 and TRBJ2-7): EAGVAQSPRYKIIEKRQSVAFWCNPISGHATLYWYQQILGQGPKLLIQFQNNGVVDDSQLPKDRFSAERLKGVDSTLKIQPAKLEDSAVYLCASSSEEGVIFYEQYFGPGTRLTVT.

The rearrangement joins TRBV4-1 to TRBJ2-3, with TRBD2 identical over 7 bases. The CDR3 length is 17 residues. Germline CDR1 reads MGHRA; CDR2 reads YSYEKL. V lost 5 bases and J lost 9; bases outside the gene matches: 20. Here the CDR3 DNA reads TGCGCCAGCAGCTTTTTCCCGGGACTTCCTATTAGCGGGACGCAGTATTTT. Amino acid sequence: CASSFFPGLPISGTQYF.

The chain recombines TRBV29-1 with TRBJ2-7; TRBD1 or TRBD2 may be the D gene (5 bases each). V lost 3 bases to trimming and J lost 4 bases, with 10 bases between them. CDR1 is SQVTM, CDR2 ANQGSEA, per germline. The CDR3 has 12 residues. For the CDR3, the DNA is TGCAGCGTTGACAGTGAGGGGTACGAGCAGTACTTC. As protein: CSVDSEGYEQYF.

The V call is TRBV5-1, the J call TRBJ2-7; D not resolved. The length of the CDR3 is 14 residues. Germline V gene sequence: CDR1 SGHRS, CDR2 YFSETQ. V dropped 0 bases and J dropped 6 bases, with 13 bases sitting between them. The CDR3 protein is CASSLDLALSEQYF. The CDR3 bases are TGCGCCAGCAGCTTGGATCTGGCGCTCTCCGAGCAGTACTTC.

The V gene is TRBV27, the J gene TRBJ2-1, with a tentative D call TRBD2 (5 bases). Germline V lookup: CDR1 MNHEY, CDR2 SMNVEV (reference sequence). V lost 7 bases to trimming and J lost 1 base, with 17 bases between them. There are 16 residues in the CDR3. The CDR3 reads CASTPASGTSYNEQFF. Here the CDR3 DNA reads TGTGCCAGCACCCCCGCGAGCGGTACTTCCTACAATGAGCAGTTCTTC.

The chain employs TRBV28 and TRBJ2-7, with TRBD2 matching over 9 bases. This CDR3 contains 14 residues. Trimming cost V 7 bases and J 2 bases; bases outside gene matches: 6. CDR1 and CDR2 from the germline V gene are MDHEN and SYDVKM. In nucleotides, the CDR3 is TGTGCCAGCAACGAAGCGGGAGGAGCCTACGAGCAGTACTTC. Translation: CASNEAGGAYEQYF.

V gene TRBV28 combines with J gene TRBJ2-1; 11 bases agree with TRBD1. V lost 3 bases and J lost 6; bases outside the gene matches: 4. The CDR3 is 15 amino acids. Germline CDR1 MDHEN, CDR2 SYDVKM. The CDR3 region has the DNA TGTGCCAGCAGTTTTGGACAGGGGGCATCCAATGAGCAGTTCTTC. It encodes CASSFGQGASNEQFF.

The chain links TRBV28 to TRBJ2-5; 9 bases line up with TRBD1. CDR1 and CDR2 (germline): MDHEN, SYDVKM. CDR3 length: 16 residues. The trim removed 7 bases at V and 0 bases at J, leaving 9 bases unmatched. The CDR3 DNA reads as TGTGCCAGCACCACCGGACAGGGGAGTAACCAAGAGACCCAGTACTTC. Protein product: CASTTGQGSNQETQYF.

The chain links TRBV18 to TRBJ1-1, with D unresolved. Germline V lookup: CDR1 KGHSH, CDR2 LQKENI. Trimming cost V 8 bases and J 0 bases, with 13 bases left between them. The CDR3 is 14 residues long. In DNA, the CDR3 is TGTGCCAGCCAATTGGAGGCACTGAACACTGAAGCTTTCTTT. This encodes CASQLEALNTEAFF.

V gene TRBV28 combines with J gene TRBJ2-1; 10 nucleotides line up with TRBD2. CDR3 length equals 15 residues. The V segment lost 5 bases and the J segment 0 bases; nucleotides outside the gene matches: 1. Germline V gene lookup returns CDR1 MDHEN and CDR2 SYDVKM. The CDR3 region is CASSQREGSYNEQFF. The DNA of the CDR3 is TGTGCCAGCAGTCAGCGGGAGGGCTCCTACAATGAGCAGTTCTTC.

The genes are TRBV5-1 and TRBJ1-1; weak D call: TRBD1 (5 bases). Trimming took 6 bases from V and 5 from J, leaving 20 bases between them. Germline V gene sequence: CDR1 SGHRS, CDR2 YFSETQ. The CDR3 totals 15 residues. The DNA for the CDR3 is TGCGCCAGCATCAAACGGTCATCGGGGGGTACTGAAGCTTTCTTT. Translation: CASIKRSSGGTEAFF. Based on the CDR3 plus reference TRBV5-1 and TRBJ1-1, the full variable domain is KAGVTQTPRYLIKTRGQQVTLSCSPISGHRSVSWYQQTPGQGLQFLFEYFSETQRNKGNFPGRFSGRQFSNSRSEMNVSTLELGDSALYLCASIKRSSGGTEAFFGQGTRLTVV.